This passage covers 11 T cell receptor beta chains from one sample sequenced in a study of blood T cell repertoires in COVID-19. Repertoires were generated with immunoSEQ multiplex PCR, while TCRdb's copy carries only in-frame clones and drops some. The repertoire includes 70,000 to 90,000 clones, about four fifths of them detected once, and around 1.3% sits in the top ten. Sequencing input: peripheral blood. These receptors originate from an elderly woman with acute or convalescent COVID-19.

The J gene is TRBJ1-6, the V gene TRBV6-5, with 9 bases that match TRBD1. The junction had 9 bases not matched to a gene; V was cut back by 9 bases and J by 9 bases. CDR1 and CDR2 from the germline V gene are MNHEY and SVGAGI. This CDR3 spans 14 amino acids. CDR3 amino acids: CASRDRVGSSPLHF. The CDR3 bases are TGTGCCAGTCGGGACAGGGTTGGGAGTTCACCCCTCCACTTT.

The J gene is TRBJ2-7, the V gene TRBV2; 7 positions match TRBD1. Germline CDR1 and CDR2: SNHLY and FYNNEI. The CDR3 has 12 amino acids. Losses at the gene ends were 8 bases for V and 4 bases for J; bases not matched to a gene: 5. The CDR3 DNA reads TGTGCCAGCGTCCGACAGGGATACGAGCAGTACTTC. This gives the protein CASVRQGYEQYF.

V gene TRBV20-1 combines with J gene TRBJ1-3, with D perhaps matching TRBD1 (5 bases). The V end was cut by 3 bases, the J end by 0 bases, with 9 bases between. This CDR3 contains 14 residues. Germline V gene data show CDR1 as DFQATT and CDR2 as SNEGSKA (reference sequence). The DNA of the CDR3 is TGCAGTGCTAGTGGGGGGGGCTCTGGAAACACCATATATTTT. This gives the protein CSASGGGSGNTIYF.

The genes are TRBV27 and TRBJ2-5, with TRBD2 as a possible D gene (6 bases). The CDR3 runs 15 residues. With 5 bases removed from V and 8 bases from J, the gap between germline ends came to 21 bases. Germline assignment: CDR1 MNHEY and CDR2 SMNVEV (reference sequence). In DNA, the CDR3 is TGTGCCAGCAGTAGTCAGGGAGGCACCCTCCGAACCCAGTACTTC. It specifies CASSSQGGTLRTQYF.

V usage is TRBV7-3 and J usage is TRBJ2-5, with 8 bases fitting TRBD1. The junction had 10 bases not matched to a gene; V was cut back by 5 bases and J by 5 bases. Germline V lookup: CDR1 SGHTA, CDR2 FQGTGA. The CDR3 extends over 15 amino acids. The CDR3 DNA sequence: TGTGCCAGCAGCCCAACCAGGGGGCAGGGGGAGACCCAGTACTTC. Translated, it gives CASSPTRGQGETQYF. Combining the CDR3 with reference TRBV7-3 and TRBJ2-5 gives the whole variable domain GAGVSQTPSNKVTEKGKYVELRCDPISGHTALYWYRQSLGQGPEFLIYFQGTGAADDSGLPNDRFFAVRPEGSVSTLKIQRTERGDSAVYLCASSPTRGQGETQYFGPGTRLLVL.

This chain joins TRBV5-4 and TRBJ2-3; 7 nucleotides line up with TRBD2. The V gene end was trimmed by 0 bases and the J gene end by 0 bases; junction bases not matched to a gene: 7. CDR3 length: 17 residues. Germline V gene lookup returns CDR1 SGHNT and CDR2 YYREEE (reference sequence). CDR3 loop: CASSLAAGTISTDTQYF. The CDR3 nucleotides are TGTGCCAGCAGCTTGGCCGCCGGGACTATCAGCACAGATACGCAGTATTTT.

The chain has TRBV11-2 and TRBJ2-3; 8 bases are a match to TRBD1. CDR3 length: 16 residues. Looked up from germline, CDR1 is SGHAT and CDR2 is FQNNGV. J lost 5 bases, V lost 5 bases, and 12 bases had no gene match. The chain's CDR3 is CASSPKRDRYLDTQYF. The DNA for the CDR3 is TGTGCCAGCAGCCCAAAACGGGACAGGTATTTAGATACGCAGTATTTT.

The V gene is TRBV4-1, the J gene TRBJ2-5; D perhaps matches TRBD1 (6 bases). Trimming removed 0 bases at V and 5 bases at J, with 10 bases between. Germline CDR1 is MGHRA and CDR2 is YSYEKL. This CDR3 has 14 amino acids. CDR3 region: CASSQDTGMETQYF. The DNA of the CDR3 is TGCGCCAGCAGCCAAGACACAGGGATGGAGACCCAGTACTTC.

V gene TRBV11-2 combines with J gene TRBJ2-1; TRBD1 might be the D (6 bases). Germline CDR1 SGHAT, CDR2 FQNNGV. V lost 1 base and J 4 bases, leaving 8 bases between the germline ends. The CDR3 loop spans 14 amino acids. The CDR3 sequence is CASSLGTEYNEQFF. CDR3 DNA: TGTGCCAGCAGCTTAGGGACAGAGTACAATGAGCAGTTCTTC.

The chain joins TRBV6-5 to TRBJ2-3, with 7 bases fitting TRBD2. Germline loops: CDR1 MNHEY, CDR2 SVGAGI. Trimming removed 10 bases from V and 3 bases from J; junction bases left unmatched: 13. This CDR3 is 15 amino acids long. This CDR3 is CATRYSGLKTDTQYF. Written as DNA, the CDR3 is TGTGCCACCAGATATAGCGGGCTTAAAACAGATACGCAGTATTTT.

V and J are TRBV9 and TRBJ1-1; D is possibly TRBD1 (5 bases). Germline values: CDR1 SGDLS, CDR2 YYNGEE. Trimming stripped 4 bases from V and 3 bases from J, with 13 bases between. CDR3 size: 14 residues. CDR3 sequence: CASSSHLQDTEAFF. The CDR3 DNA reads as TGTGCCAGCAGCTCCCATTTACAGGACACTGAAGCTTTCTTT.